This T cell receptor (beta chain) was recovered during a study of cytomegalovirus exposure and HLA in healthy donors. Germline V gene data show CDR1 as SGHRS and CDR2 as YFSETQ. Trimming cost V 1 base and J 4 bases; bases outside gene matches: 0. This CDR3 spans 13 amino acids. Concerning this clone: The antigen is unknown.

Whole-study results and caveats: In vitro work confirmed that a few CMV-associated chains recognize CMV antigens. High sensitivity and specificity were reportedly achieved when the classifier diagnosed cytomegalovirus status. The study labeled around 160 TCR beta chains cytomegalovirus-associated.

Clones were sequenced by immunoSEQ multiplex PCR, and TCRdb holds only the in-frame ones, with some missing. The sample lists approximately 160,000 clones, roughly 90% occurring once. From the 120-subject validation cohort, which was separate from the approximately 700-subject first cohort, the donors were drawn. This sequence joins TRBV5-1 and TRBJ2-5; 8 bases align to TRBD1. Sequenced: PBMCs. This TCR came from a woman in her thirties in good health and CMV-seronegative. For the CDR3, the DNA is TGCGCCAGCAGCTTGACAGGGGGAGAGACCCAGTACTTC. Encoded protein: CASSLTGGETQYF.